This T cell receptor (beta chain) was sequenced in a study of CD8 T cells in Susac syndrome. On the study more broadly: Patients with Susac syndrome were therapy-naive, on corticosteroids, or on intravenous immunoglobulin alone at the time that blood was drawn.

Sequencing of TCR beta was undertaken in CD8+ and CD4+ T cells derived from blood. Negative isolation was used for CD8+ and CD4+ T cells, and FACS enrichment was applied to TEMRA cells. Germline V CDR1 and CDR2: MNHNS, SASEGT. V was pared by 6 bases and J by 6 bases, with 31 bases between. The CDR3 is made up of 19 amino acids. An input of roughly 0.5 to 1 ug of RNA was subjected to reverse transcription using random hexamers. A multiplex approach, immunoSEQ multiplex PCR, amplified TCR beta CDR3 across 54 Vbeta and 13 Jbeta. TCRdb reprocessed the immunoSEQ multiplex PCR reads via MiXCR and lists one record per CDR3 protein. This sample has 75,000 to 95,000 distinct CDR3 sequences, with roughly 92% found just once.

This clonotype was sampled from a human donor with Susac syndrome. The J gene is TRBJ2-3, the V gene TRBV6-1, with D possibly being TRBD1 (6 bases). Sequences were obtained from CD8+ T cells from PBMCs. The CDR3 sequence: CASSRLMLGTLKIRDTQYF. In nucleotides, the CDR3 is TGTGCCAGCAGCCGTTTAATGTTAGGGACACTCAAAATAAGGGATACGCAGTATTTT.